This TCR beta chain was sequenced in a study of regulatory T cells (dated 2018 in TCRdb). Study-level background: The study compared T-cell receptor beta repertoires of sorted regulatory, conventional CD4+ and CD8+ T cells in CD3G-deficient patients with those in healthy controls. Beyond this particular receptor, the publication reports: Patient repertoires showed restricted unique TRB V-J pairs and skewed V and J gene usage, most marked in regulatory T cells. Hydrophobic residues at CDR3 positions 6 and 7 were enriched in conventional CD4+ T cells from CD3G-deficient patients, which suggests more self-reactive specificities.

Trimming takes 10 bases from V and 1 base from J, and the germline ends sit 20 bases apart. CDR1 ENHRY and CDR2 SYGVKD were looked up in the germline V gene. The CDR3 holds 15 amino acids from the cysteine to the phenylalanine. Solely the CDR3 DNA is kept, with 45 bases framed from the first base. Every CD3G-deficient patient showed evidence of autoimmunity, and the autoimmunity was more severe in two of the patients. Patients ranged from 2 to 39 years of age at testing and had reduced naive and increased memory CD4+ and CD8+ T-cell proportions. CD4+ cells were FACS-sorted into CD25-high CD127-low regulatory T cells and CD25-low CD127-high conventional CD4+ T cells. Five to seven individuals with CD3G deficiency were included in the patient group. Patient samples and clinical data were obtained from an international physician network spanning the United States, Europe and Asia. Peripheral blood mononuclear cells were isolated by Ficoll density separation.

On this clone: Its target antigen remains unknown. Base qualities are not provided; no much larger clone lies one nucleotide away.

For the multiplex PCR, 52 forward TRBV primers and 13 reverse TRBJ primers were used, and amplification bias was corrected with both assay-based and computational methods. Within the immunoSEQ assay, multiplex PCR amplified rearranged TRB loci from genomic DNA. Sequencing of the TRB amplicons was done on an Illumina HiSeq platform. For the original study's pipeline: Custom algorithms error-filtered the raw sequences and aligned them to reference gene sequences, after which the immunoSEQ online tools were used for analysis. The frequencies of productive and nonproductive TRB rearrangements were evaluated among unique sequences as well as among total sequences. The likelihood of self-reactivity was estimated by examining two features, hydrophobicity and amino acid composition, of TRB CDR3 positions 6 and 7. Prism software was used to run t tests, Mann-Whitney tests or two-way ANOVA for comparisons between groups. Not all clones reach the TCRdb copy of this immuneACCESS table, which keeps in-frame sequences only. Checked studies attribute under half of the gap to unresolved V genes and leave the rest unexplained. Clone size and the V and J calls come from that table; the DNA yielded D and trimming. The sample data list about 35,000 clones, and approximately 90% of these were observed just once. Of the sample, 2.4% is held by the ten largest clones.

The sequenced material came from conventional CD4+ T cells sorted from blood. This sequence originates from a person under 35 with CD3G deficiency. This chain joins TRBV10-3 to TRBJ2-7, and possibly TRBD1, on 5 matching bases. Here the CDR3 is given as CATADSHSRSYEQYF. The sequenced DNA: TGTGCCACCGCTGACAGCCACTCGAGATCCTACGAGCAGTACTTC.